The sequence of this T cell receptor (beta chain) was determined in a study of blood T cell repertoires in COVID-19. About the research overall: Material from acute and convalescent COVID-19 was sourced from the United States, Italy and Spain. Sources were T cells, B-cell-depleted T cells, or PBMCs; the material itself was cDNA or gDNA.

Under the authors' procedure: Using reference gene primer amplification, nucleated cell counts were estimated. Repertoires were generated with immunoSEQ multiplex PCR, while TCRdb's copy carries only in-frame clones and drops some. Clonal size and the V and J genes are those of that table, whereas D and trimming came from the DNA. The sample lists approximately 190,000 clones, about 85% occurring once. The CDR3 runs to 16 residues. Trimming at V came to 5 bases and at J to 5 bases, leaving 11 bases not matched to a gene. Per the germline V gene, CDR1 is ENHRY and CDR2 is SYGVKD. V is TRBV10-3 and J is TRBJ2-3; 9 bases are shared with TRBD2. This TCR came from a man in his 60s with active or convalescent COVID-19. Sequenced input: peripheral blood. Here the CDR3 reads CAISRVGGGAGDTQYF. Written as DNA, the CDR3 is TGTGCCATCAGTCGGGTTGGCGGGGGGGCCGGAGATACGCAGTATTTT.